This is a list of T cell receptor beta chains from one sample in a study of post-analysis software for immune sequencing data. MiXCR, applied by TCRdb to the PCR reads, yields one record per CDR3 protein. The sample yields hundreds of thousands of distinct CDR3 sequences, around 60% seen once. Sequenced: blood. These receptors originate from a girl aged 2 to 9 with multiple sclerosis. Both conserved end residues are part of each CDR3. The order of the fields is D gene, J gene, clone size, V gene, CDR3 DNA, CDR3 protein. The D gene is left open where the match is weak. Clone size is given for some rows only: seen once, a few or many times, or a class if the clone is expanded.

>.|TRBJ1-1|.|TRBV29-1
TGCAGCGTTATGAGGAGGAACACTGAAGCTTTCTTT
CSVMRRNTEAFF
>.|TRBJ1-2|.|TRBV4-2
TGTGCCAGCAGCCAAGAACAGGTGGGCGGCTACACCTTC
CASSQEQVGGYTF
>.|TRBJ1-1|.|TRBV20-1
TGCAGTGCTTCCCCAAGGGGGGCTGAAGCTTTCTTT
CSASPRGAEAFF
>TRBD1|TRBJ2-7|few|TRBV6-5
TGTGCCAGCACCTGGGACAGGGGGTACGAGCAGTACTTC
CASTWDRGYEQYF
>.|TRBJ1-2|few|TRBV7-9
TGTGCCAGCAGCTTAGGGCGGGATCCCTATGGCTACACCTTC
CASSLGRDPYGYTF
>.|TRBJ2-3|once|TRBV11-2
TGTGCCAACAGCTTCCGGGGACGGATCACAGATACGCAGTATTTT
CANSFRGRITDTQYF
>.|TRBJ1-1|.|TRBV20-1
TGCAGTGCCCCGTCCAGGGTTGGCGCTGAAGCTTTTTTT
CSAPSRVGAEAFF
>TRBD1|TRBJ1-2|few|TRBV29-1
TGCAGCGTTGAAGAGGGCAGGGGGCCCTATGGCTACACCTTC
CSVEEGRGPYGYTF
>.|TRBJ2-5|few|TRBV12-5
TGTGCTAGTGGTTCCCCCTCGGGGACCCAGTACTTC
CASGSPSGTQYF
>TRBD2|TRBJ2-5|.|TRBV5-1
TGCGCCAGCAGCTTGGACGGGACTAGCGGCCAAGAGACCCAGTACTTC
CASSLDGTSGQETQYF
>.|TRBJ2-3|.|TRBV25-1
TGTGCCAGCAGTCGGTCAGATACGCAGTATTTT
CASSRSDTQYF
>.|TRBJ2-1|.|TRBV9
TGTGCCAGCAGTCTATCCCCGGACGCGGGGGAGCAGTTCTTC
CASSLSPDAGEQFF
>.|TRBJ2-2|.|TRBV11-2
TGTGCCAGCAGGTCAGACTATGAAGTAGCCGGGGAGCTGTTTTTT
CASRSDYEVAGELFF
>TRBD2|TRBJ2-3|.|TRBV24-1
TGTGCCACCAGTGATCAAAGCGGGGGGGGCCACACAGATACGCAGTATTTT
CATSDQSGGGHTDTQYF
>TRBD1|TRBJ2-5|.|TRBV28
TGTGCCAGCAGCCACCCGACAGGGATGGAGACCCAGTACTTC
CASSHPTGMETQYF
>.|TRBJ2-2|.|TRBV7-2
TGTGCCAGCAGCTTGGGGGTGAGCACCGGGGAGCTGTTTTTT
CASSLGVSTGELFF
>TRBD1|TRBJ1-1|.|TRBV3-1
TGTGCCAGCAGCCGGACAGGGTTTACTGAAGCTTTCTTT
CASSRTGFTEAFF
>TRBD2|TRBJ2-1|.|TRBV11-3
TGTGCCAGCAGCATCCTAGCGGGAGCGGTTGACAATGAGCAGTTCTTC
CASSILAGAVDNEQFF
>.|TRBJ2-3|.|TRBV20-1
TGCAGTGCTAGGCCTAGGTACTCGGTCCCAGATACGCAGTATTTT
CSARPRYSVPDTQYF
>.|TRBJ2-5|few|TRBV20-1
TGCAGTGCTAGTTCCCAGGAAGAGACCCAGTACTTC
CSASSQEETQYF
>.|TRBJ1-1|.|TRBV7-8
TGTGCCAGCAGCATAGGAAGATTATTGAACACTGAAGCTTTCTTT
CASSIGRLLNTEAFF
>.|TRBJ2-2|.|TRBV4-3
TGCGCCAGCAGGATGGTGGGGGGCACCGGGGAGCTGTTTTTT
CASRMVGGTGELFF
>.|TRBJ2-3|.|TRBV20-1
TGCAGTGCCGTGAAGGGCGGCCCCACAGATACGCAGTATTTT
CSAVKGGPTDTQYF
>TRBD2|TRBJ2-1|.|TRBV2
TGTGCCAGCAGTGTGGGGGCGGGGGGGCCCTCCTTGAGCTCCTACAATGAGCAGTTCTTC
CASSVGAGGPSLSSYNEQFF
>TRBD1|TRBJ2-5|once|TRBV7-2
TGTGCCAGCAGCTCCGGACAGGCGCTAAGGAAGTCCCAGTACTTC
CASSSGQALRKSQYF
>.|TRBJ1-1|few|TRBV6-2/TRBV6-3
TGTGCCAGCAGTTACCGGGCAGACACTGAAGCTTTCTTT
CASSYRADTEAFF
>.|TRBJ1-1|.|TRBV27
TGTGCCAGCAGGTTCCCGGGGAACACTGAAGCTTTCTTT
CASRFPGNTEAFF
>TRBD2|TRBJ2-5|.|TRBV7-7
TGTGCCAGCAGCATTCTAGCGGGGGCCCAAGAGACCCAGTACTTC
CASSILAGAQETQYF
>TRBD1|TRBJ1-2|few|TRBV29-1
TGCAGCGTTGAAGATCGGGGCCAGGGGGTTTATGGCTACACCTTC
CSVEDRGQGVYGYTF
>.|TRBJ2-7|.|TRBV7-8
TGTGCCAGCAGCCCCCGGACAACTGAGCAGTACTTC
CASSPRTTEQYF
>TRBD1|TRBJ2-1|.|TRBV7-3
TGTGCCATTACAGGGGGCGCGTATGAGCAGTTCTTC
CAITGGAYEQFF
>TRBD1|TRBJ2-3|many|TRBV29-1
TGCAGCGTTGACGGGCAGGGGGTCACAGATACGCAGTATTTT
CSVDGQGVTDTQYF
>TRBD2|TRBJ2-1|once|TRBV5-5
TGTGCCAGCAGCTTGGGTCGGGGGGTTAGGGAGCAGTTCTTC
CASSLGRGVREQFF
>TRBD1|TRBJ2-1|.|TRBV27
TGTGCCAGCAGTAGGGACAGGTTATACAATGAGCAGTTCTTC
CASSRDRLYNEQFF
>.|TRBJ2-5|few|TRBV7-8
TGTGCCAGCAGCTTATTCCATCCAGTGTCGCCCTCCCAAGAGACCCAGTACTTC
CASSLFHPVSPSQETQYF
>.|TRBJ2-5|.|TRBV5-1
TGCGCCAGCAGCTTGTTGGGGACGGGAGAGACCCAGTACTTC
CASSLLGTGETQYF
>.|TRBJ2-5|.|TRBV5-1
TGCGCCAGCAGCTTGGCCAGTCAAGAGGAGCAGTACTTC
CASSLASQEEQYF
>.|TRBJ2-1|once|TRBV20-1
TGCAGTGCTAGCCCTTTCACCAATGAGCAGTTCTTC
CSASPFTNEQFF
>.|TRBJ1-1|.|TRBV10-1
TGCGCCAGCAGTGAGGCAATTGGCACTGAAGCTTTCTTT
CASSEAIGTEAFF
>TRBD2|TRBJ2-5|.|TRBV20-1
TGCAGTGCTAGTGGCGGCGGGGGGGCCTTTGAGACCCAGTACTTC
CSASGGGGAFETQYF
>.|TRBJ1-5|.|TRBV20-1
TGCAGTGTCACCCGGGGGGACCAGCCCCAGCATTTT
CSVTRGDQPQHF
>.|TRBJ2-1|few|TRBV12-3/TRBV12-4
TGTGCCAGCAGTCGGGGCGGTGGGAATGAGCAGTTCTTC
CASSRGGGNEQFF
>.|TRBJ2-3|.|TRBV7-2
TGTGCCAGCAGCTCCCCCCTGGGGGCGGATACGCAGTATTTT
CASSSPLGADTQYF
>.|TRBJ2-7|.|TRBV29-1
TGCAGCGTAGGGTGGAGTGAGGCCCAGTACTTC
CSVGWSEAQYF
>TRBD2|TRBJ2-5|.|TRBV3-1
TGTGCCAGCAGCCAAAGCCCCGGGACTAGCGGGATCGAAGAGACCCAGTACTTC
CASSQSPGTSGIEETQYF
>TRBD1|TRBJ2-5|.|TRBV4-1
TGCGCCAGCAGCTCGACAGGGGATCGGGAGACCCAGTACTTC
CASSSTGDRETQYF
>.|TRBJ2-7|.|TRBV13
TGTGCCAGCAGCCCATGGGACGGCCGGGTGTACGAGCAGTACTTC
CASSPWDGRVYEQYF